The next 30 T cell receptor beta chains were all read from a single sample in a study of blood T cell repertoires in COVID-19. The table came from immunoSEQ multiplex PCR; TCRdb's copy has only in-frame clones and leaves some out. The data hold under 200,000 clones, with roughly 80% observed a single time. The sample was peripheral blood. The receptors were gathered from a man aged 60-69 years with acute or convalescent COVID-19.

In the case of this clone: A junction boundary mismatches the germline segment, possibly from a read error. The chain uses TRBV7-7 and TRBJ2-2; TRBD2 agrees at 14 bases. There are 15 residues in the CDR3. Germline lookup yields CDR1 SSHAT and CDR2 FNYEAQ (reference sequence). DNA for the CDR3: TGTGCTAGCAGCCCGACTAGCGGGGGGGCTGGGGAGCTGTTTTTT. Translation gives CASSPTSGGAGELFF.

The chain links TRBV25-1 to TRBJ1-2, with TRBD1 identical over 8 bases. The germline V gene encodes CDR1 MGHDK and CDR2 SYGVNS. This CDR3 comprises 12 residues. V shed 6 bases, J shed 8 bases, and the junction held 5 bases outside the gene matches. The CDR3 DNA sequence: TGTGCCAGCAGGAAGGCAGGGGGCGGCTACACCTTC. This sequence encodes CASRKAGGGYTF.

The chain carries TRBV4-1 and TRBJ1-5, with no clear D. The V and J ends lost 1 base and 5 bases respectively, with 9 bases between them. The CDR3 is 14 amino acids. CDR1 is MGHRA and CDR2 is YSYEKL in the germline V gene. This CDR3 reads CASSQVGGYQPQHF. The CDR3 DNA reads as TGCGCCAGCAGCCAAGTTGGAGGGTATCAGCCCCAGCATTTT.

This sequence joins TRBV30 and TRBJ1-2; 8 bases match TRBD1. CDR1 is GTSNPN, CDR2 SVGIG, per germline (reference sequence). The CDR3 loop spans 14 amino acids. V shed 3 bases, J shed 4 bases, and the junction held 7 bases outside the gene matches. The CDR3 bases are TGTGCCTGGAGCGCAGGGGGCGCCGCCTATGGCTACACCTTC. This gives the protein CAWSAGGAAYGYTF.

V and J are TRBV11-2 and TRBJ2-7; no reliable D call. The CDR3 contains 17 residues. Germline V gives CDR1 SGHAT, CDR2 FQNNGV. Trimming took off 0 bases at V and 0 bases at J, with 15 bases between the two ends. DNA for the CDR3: TGTGCCAGCAGCTTAGATCTAGGCAGACTCGACTCCTACGAGCAGTACTTC. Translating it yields CASSLDLGRLDSYEQYF.

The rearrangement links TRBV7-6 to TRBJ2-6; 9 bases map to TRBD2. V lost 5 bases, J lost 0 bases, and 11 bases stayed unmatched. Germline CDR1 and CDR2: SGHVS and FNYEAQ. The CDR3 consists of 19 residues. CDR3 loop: CASSATPGLALSGANVLTF. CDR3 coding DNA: TGTGCCAGCAGCGCCACCCCGGGACTAGCACTCTCTGGGGCCAACGTCCTGACTTTC.

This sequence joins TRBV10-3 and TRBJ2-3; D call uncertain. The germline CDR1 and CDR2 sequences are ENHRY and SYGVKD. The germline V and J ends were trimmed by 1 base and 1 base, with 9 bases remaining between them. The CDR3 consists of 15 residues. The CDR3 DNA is TGTGCCATCAGTGAGTATAGCTCGGGCACAGATACGCAGTATTTT. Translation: CAISEYSSGTDTQYF.

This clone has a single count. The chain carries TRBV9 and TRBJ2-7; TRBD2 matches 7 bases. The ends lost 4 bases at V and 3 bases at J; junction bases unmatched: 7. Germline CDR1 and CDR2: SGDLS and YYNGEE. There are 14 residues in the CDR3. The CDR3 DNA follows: TGTGCCAGCAGCCCTCCCGGGGGGATCTACGAGCAGTACTTC. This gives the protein CASSPPGGIYEQYF.

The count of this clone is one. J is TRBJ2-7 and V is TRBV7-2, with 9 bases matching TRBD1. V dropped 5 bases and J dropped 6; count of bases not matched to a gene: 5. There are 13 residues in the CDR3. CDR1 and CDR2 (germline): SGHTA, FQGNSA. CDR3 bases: TGTGCCAGCAGCACCCGACAGGGGGGCGAGCAGTACTTC. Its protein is CASSTRQGGEQYF.

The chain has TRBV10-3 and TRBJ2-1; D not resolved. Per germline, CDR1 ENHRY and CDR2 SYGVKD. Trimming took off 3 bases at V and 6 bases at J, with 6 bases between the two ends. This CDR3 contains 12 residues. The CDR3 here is CAISEMSNEQFF. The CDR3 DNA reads TGTGCCATCAGTGAAATGAGCAATGAGCAGTTCTTC.

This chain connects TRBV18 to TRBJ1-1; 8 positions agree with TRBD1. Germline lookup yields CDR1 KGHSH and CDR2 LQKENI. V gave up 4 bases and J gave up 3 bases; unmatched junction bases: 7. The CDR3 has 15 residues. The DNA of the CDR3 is TGTGCCAGCTCACACGGACAGGGCGGATACACTGAAGCTTTCTTT. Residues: CASSHGQGGYTEAFF.

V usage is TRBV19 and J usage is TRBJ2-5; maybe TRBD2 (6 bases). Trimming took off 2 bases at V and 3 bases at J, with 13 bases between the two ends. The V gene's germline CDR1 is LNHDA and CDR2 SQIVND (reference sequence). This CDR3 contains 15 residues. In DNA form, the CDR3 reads TGTGCCAGTAGTATATCAGCGGGTGGGGAAGAGACCCAGTACTTC. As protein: CASSISAGGEETQYF.

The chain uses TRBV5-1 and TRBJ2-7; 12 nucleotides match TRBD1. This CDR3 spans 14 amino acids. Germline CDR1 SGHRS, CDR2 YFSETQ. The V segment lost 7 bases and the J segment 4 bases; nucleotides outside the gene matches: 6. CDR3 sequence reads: CASHTGQGAYEQYF. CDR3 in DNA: TGCGCCAGCCACACGGGACAGGGGGCATACGAGCAGTACTTC.

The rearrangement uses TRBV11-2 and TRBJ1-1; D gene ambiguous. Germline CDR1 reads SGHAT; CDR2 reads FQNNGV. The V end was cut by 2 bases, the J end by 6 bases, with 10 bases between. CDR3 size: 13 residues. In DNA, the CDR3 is TGTGCCAGCAGCTTAAGTCAGGTTGCTGAAGCTTTCTTT. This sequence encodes CASSLSQVAEAFF.

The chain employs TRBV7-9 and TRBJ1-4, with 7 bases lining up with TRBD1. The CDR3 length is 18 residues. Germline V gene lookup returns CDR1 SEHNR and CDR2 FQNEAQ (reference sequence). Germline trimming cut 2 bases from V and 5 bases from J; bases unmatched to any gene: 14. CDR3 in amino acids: CASSLTGTVGPRNEKLFF. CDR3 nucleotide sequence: TGTGCCAGCAGCTTAACCGGGACAGTGGGCCCTCGGAATGAAAAACTGTTTTTT.

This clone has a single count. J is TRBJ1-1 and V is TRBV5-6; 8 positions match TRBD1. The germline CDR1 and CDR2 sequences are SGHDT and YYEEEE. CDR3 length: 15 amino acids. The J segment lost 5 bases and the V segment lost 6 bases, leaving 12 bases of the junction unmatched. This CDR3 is CASIPRGPRRTEAFF. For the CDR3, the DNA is TGTGCCAGCATCCCCAGGGGGCCGCGAAGGACTGAAGCTTTCTTT.

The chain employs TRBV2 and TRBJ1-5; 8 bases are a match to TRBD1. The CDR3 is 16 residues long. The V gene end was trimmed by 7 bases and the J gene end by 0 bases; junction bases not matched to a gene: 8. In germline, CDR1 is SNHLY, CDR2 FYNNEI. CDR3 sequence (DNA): TGTGCCAGCAAGGGGACAGGCCACTATAGCAATCAGCCCCAGCATTTT. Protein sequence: CASKGTGHYSNQPQHF. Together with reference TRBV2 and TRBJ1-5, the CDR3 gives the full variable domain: EPEVTQTPSHQVTQMGQEVILRCVPISNHLYFYWYRQILGQKVEFLVSFYNNEISEKSEIFDDQFSVERPDGSNFTLKIRSTKLEDSAMYFCASKGTGHYSNQPQHFGDGTRLSIL.

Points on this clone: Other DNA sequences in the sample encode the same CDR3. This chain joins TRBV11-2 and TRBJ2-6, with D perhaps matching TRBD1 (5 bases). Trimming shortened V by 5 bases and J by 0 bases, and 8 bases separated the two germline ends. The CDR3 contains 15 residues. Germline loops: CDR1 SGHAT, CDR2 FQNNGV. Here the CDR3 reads CASSLQVSGANVLTF. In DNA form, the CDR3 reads TGTGCCAGCAGCCTACAGGTCTCTGGGGCCAACGTCCTGACTTTC.

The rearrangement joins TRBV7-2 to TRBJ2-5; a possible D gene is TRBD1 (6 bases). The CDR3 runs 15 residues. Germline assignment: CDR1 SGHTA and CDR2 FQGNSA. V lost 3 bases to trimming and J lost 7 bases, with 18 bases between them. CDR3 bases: TGTGCCAGCAGCTTGGGGATAAGGGACAAAGGGACCCAGTACTTC. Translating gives CASSLGIRDKGTQYF.

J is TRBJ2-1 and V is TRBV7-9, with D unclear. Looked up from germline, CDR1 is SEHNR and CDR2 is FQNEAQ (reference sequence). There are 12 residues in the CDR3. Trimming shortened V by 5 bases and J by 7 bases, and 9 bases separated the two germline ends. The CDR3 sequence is CASSQVKNEQFF. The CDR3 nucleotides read TGTGCCAGCAGCCAGGTAAAGAATGAGCAGTTCTTC.

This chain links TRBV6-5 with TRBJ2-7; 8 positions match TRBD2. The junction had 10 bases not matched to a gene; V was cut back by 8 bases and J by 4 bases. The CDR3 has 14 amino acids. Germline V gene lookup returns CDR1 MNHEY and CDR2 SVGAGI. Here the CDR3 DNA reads TGTGCCAGCGTTCAAGCAGCGGGGGCATACGAGCAGTACTTC. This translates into CASVQAAGAYEQYF.

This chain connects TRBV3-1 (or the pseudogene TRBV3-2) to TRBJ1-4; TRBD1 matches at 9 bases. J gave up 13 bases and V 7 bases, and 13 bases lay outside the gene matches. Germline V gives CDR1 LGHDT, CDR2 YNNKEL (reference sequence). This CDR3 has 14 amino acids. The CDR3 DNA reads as TGTGCCAGCACCGGGACAGGGAGGGAGAAAAGACTGTTTTTT. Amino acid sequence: CASTGTGREKRLFF.

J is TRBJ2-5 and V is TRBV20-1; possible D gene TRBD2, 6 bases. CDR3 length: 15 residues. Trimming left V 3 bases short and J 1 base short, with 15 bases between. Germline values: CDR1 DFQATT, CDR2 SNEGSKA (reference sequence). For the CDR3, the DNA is TGCAGTGCTAGTAAACTCGAGGGAGGCCAAGAGACCCAGTACTTC. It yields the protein CSASKLEGGQETQYF.

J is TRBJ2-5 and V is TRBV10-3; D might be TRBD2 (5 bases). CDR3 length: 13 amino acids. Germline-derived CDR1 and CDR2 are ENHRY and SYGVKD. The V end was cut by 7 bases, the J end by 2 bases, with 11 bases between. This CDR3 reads CAIMEGLQETQYF. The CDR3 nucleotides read TGTGCCATCATGGAAGGACTTCAAGAGACCCAGTACTTC.

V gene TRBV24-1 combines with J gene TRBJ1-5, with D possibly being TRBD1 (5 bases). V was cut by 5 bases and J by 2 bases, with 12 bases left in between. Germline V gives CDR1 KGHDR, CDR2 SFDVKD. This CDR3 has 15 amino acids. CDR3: CATSVSGGGNQPQHF. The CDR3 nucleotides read TGTGCCACCAGTGTAAGCGGGGGAGGCAATCAGCCCCAGCATTTT.

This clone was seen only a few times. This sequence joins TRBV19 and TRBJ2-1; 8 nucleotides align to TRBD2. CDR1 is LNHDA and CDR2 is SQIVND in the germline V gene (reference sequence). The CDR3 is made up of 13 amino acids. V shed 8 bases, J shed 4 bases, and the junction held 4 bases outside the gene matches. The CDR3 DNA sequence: TGTGCCAGTGCCGGGACTAGGTACAATGAGCAGTTCTTC. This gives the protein CASAGTRYNEQFF.

The CDR3 sequence is CASSLVFAGTGHRGYTF. In DNA, the CDR3 is TGTGCCAGCAGCTTGGTTTTCGCCGGGACAGGACACAGGGGCTACACCTTC. This chain uses TRBV5-6 with TRBJ1-2, with TRBD1 matching 8 bases. J gave up 8 bases and V 0 bases, and 15 bases lay outside the gene matches. The germline V gene encodes CDR1 SGHDT and CDR2 YYEEEE. The CDR3 is 17 amino acids. Supplemented by reference TRBV5-6 and TRBJ1-2, the full variable domain reads DAGVTQSPTHLIKTRGQQVTLRCSPKSGHDTVSWYQQALGQGPQFIFQYYEEEERQRGNFPDRFSGHQFPNYSSELNVNALLLGDSALYLCASSLVFAGTGHRGYTFGSGTRLTVV.

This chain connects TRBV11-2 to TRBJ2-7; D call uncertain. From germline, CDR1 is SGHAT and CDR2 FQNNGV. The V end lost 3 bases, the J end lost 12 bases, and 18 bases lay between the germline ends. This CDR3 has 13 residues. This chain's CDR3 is CASSFSALTDSYF. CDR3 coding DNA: TGTGCCAGCAGCTTTAGTGCTCTTACCGACTCGTACTTC.

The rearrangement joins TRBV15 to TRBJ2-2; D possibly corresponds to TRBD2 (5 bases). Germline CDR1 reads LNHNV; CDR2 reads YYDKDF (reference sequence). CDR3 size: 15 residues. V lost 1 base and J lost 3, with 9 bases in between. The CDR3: CATSRAAEYTGELFF. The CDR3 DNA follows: TGTGCCACCAGCAGAGCAGCGGAGTACACCGGGGAGCTGTTTTTT.

In DNA, the CDR3 is TGCGCCAGCAGTGCCGACACGGCCTACGAGCAGTACTTC. Translating it yields CASSADTAYEQYF. The genes are TRBV10-1 and TRBJ2-7; D not resolved. The germline gives CDR1 WNHNN, CDR2 SYGVQD (reference sequence). This CDR3 is 13 amino acids long. The V gene lost 4 bases and the J gene lost 2 bases, with 9 bases spanning the gap.